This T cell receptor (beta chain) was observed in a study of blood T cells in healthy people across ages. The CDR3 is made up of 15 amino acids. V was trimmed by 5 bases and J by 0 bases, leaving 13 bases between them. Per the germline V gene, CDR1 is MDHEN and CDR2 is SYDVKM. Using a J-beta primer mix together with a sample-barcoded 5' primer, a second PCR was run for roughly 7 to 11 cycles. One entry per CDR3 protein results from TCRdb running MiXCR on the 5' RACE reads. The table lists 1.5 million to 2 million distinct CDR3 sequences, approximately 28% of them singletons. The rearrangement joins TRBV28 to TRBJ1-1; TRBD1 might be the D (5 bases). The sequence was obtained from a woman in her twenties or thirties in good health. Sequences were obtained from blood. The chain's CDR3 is CASSKTGFMNTEAFF. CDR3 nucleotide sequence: TGTGCCAGCAGTAAAACAGGTTTCATGAACACTGAAGCTTTCTTT. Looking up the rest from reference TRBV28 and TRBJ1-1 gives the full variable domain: DVKVTQSSRYLVKRTGEKVFLECVQDMDHENMFWYRQDPGLGLRLIYFSYDVKMKEKGDIPEGYSVSREKKERFSLILESASTNQTSMYLCASSKTGFMNTEAFFGQGTRLTVV.